What follows are 3 T cell receptor beta chains derived from one specimen sequenced in a study of blood T cell repertoires in COVID-19 (dated by TCRdb to the early 2020s). Library preparation employed the immunoSEQ multiplex PCR assay. TCRdb stores this immuneACCESS table with in-frame sequences only. Part of the clones is absent; in the studies checked, under half of the shortfall reflects unresolved V genes, and no reason is known for the rest. The table for this sample lists hundreds of thousands of clones; 90% of them were counted only once. The top ten hold less than 2% of the sample. Sequencing input: PBMCs or T cells enriched from blood (not recorded which). The receptors were sampled from a woman under 30 with acute COVID-19.

The V call is TRBV14, the J call TRBJ1-6; maybe TRBD1 (5 bases). CDR1 and CDR2 (germline): SGHDN, FVKESK. The CDR3 is made up of 15 amino acids. V shed 0 bases and J shed 6 bases, with 9 bases lying between them. CDR3 in amino acids: CASSQDRVSNSPLHF. The CDR3 nucleotides read TGTGCCAGCAGCCAAGACAGGGTTTCTAATTCACCCCTCCACTTT.

The chain joins TRBV11-3 to TRBJ2-1, with 12 bases that match TRBD2. Looked up from germline, CDR1 is SGHNT and CDR2 is YENEEA. The CDR3 has 20 amino acids. The J segment lost 12 bases and the V segment lost 1 base, leaving 22 bases of the junction unmatched. CDR3 protein: CASSLGPQLAGGCPLKGQFF. The CDR3 DNA reads as TGTGCCAGCAGCTTAGGACCGCAACTAGCGGGAGGCTGCCCCCTGAAGGGGCAGTTCTTC. Looking up the rest from reference TRBV11-3 and TRBJ2-1 gives the full variable domain: EAGVVQSPRYKIIEKKQPVAFWCNPISGHNTLYWYLQNLGQGPELLIRYENEEAVDDSQLPKDRFSAERLKGVDSTLKIQPAELGDSAVYLCASSLGPQLAGGCPLKGQFFGPGTRLTVL.

The rearrangement joins TRBV10-1 to TRBJ2-7, with 10 nucleotides matching TRBD2. V shed 3 bases and J 6 bases; nucleotides not matched to a gene: 8. Germline V lookup: CDR1 WNHNN, CDR2 SYGVQD (reference sequence). This CDR3 is 15 amino acids long. The CDR3 nucleotides are TGCGCCAGCAGTGAATCGTCTAGCGGGAGCAGCGAGCAGTACTTC. It encodes CASSESSSGSSEQYF.